A single sample is the source of the 8 T cell receptor beta chains below, sequenced in a study of glioma-infiltrating T cells after dendritic cell vaccination. The time point is: after dendritic cell vaccination, including at tumor progression/relapse. Sequencing used immunoSEQ multiplex PCR; TCRdb keeps in-frame clones, though not all of them. Of about 91,000 clones listed, about 81% are singletons. This sample comprised blood, obtained after dendritic cell vaccination. Every receptor here comes from a human donor with glioblastoma.

This clone was seen a handful of times. The chain joins TRBV9 to TRBJ2-3; 11 bases are a match to TRBD2. Germline-derived CDR1 and CDR2 are SGDLS and YYNGEE. There are 19 residues in the CDR3. After removal of 3 bases from V and 3 bases from J, the junction contained 15 bases not matched to a gene. CDR3 sequence reads: CASSAIIIGTSGLTDTQYF. The CDR3 DNA follows: TGTGCCAGCAGCGCAATAATAATAGGGACTAGCGGTTTAACAGATACGCAGTATTTT.

This clone came up a few times. The V and J genes are TRBV6-5 and TRBJ1-3; unclear D gene. V was clipped by 5 bases and J by 1 base, with 9 bases between them. The CDR3 consists of 14 residues. Germline V gene lookup returns CDR1 MNHEY and CDR2 SVGAGI. The CDR3 here is CASSPRTSGNTIYF. Written as DNA, the CDR3 is TGTGCCAGCAGTCCGAGGACTTCTGGAAACACCATATATTTT.

The chain links TRBV30 to TRBJ1-1; 7 bases map to TRBD1. Germline CDR1 is GTSNPN and CDR2 is SVGIG (reference sequence). The CDR3 extends over 16 amino acids. V lost 0 bases, J lost 8 bases, and 15 bases stayed unmatched. The CDR3 reads CAWSVHRGGGLREAFF. The CDR3 bases are TGTGCCTGGAGTGTACATCGAGGAGGGGGCCTCCGCGAAGCTTTCTTT.

The chain links TRBV18 to TRBJ1-2; D is ambiguous. The CDR3 runs 13 residues. V lost 3 bases, J lost 8 bases, and 13 bases lay in between. Looked up from germline, CDR1 is KGHSH and CDR2 is LQKENI. CDR3 DNA sequence: TGTGCCAGCTCACCGGGCCTTGAGGGAGGCTACACCTTC. It codes for CASSPGLEGGYTF.

This rearrangement joins TRBV5-1 to TRBJ1-2; no clear D gene. Germline-derived CDR1 and CDR2 are SGHRS and YFSETQ. This CDR3 is built from 14 residues. The V gene lost 4 bases and the J gene lost 4 bases, with 14 bases spanning the gap. In DNA, the CDR3 is TGCGCCAGCAGCCCTAACGATAGCGGCTATGGCTACACCTTC. This gives the protein CASSPNDSGYGYTF. Full variable domain (missing parts from reference TRBV5-1 and TRBJ1-2): KAGVTQTPRYLIKTRGQQVTLSCSPISGHRSVSWYQQTPGQGLQFLFEYFSETQRNKGNFPGRFSGRQFSNSRSEMNVSTLELGDSALYLCASSPNDSGYGYTFGSGTRLTVV.

This clone was found once. The J gene is TRBJ2-1, the V gene TRBV6-1; 8 nucleotides line up with TRBD1. Germline CDR1 reads MNHNS; CDR2 reads SASEGT. V lost 10 bases and J lost 2; bases outside the gene matches: 10. The CDR3 runs to 15 residues. The DNA of the CDR3 is TGTGCCACCATTGCCGGGACAGGAGCCTACAATGAGCAGTTCTTC. Encoded protein: CATIAGTGAYNEQFF.

CDR3 DNA sequence: TGTGCCAGCAGCTTAGCTGGCCAGGGGATCACCGGGGAGCTGTTTTTT. This codes for CASSLAGQGITGELFF. The chain employs TRBV7-3 and TRBJ2-2; perhaps TRBD1 as D (6 bases). There are 16 residues in the CDR3. V lost 2 bases and J lost 4, with 14 bases in between. Germline values: CDR1 SGHTA, CDR2 FQGTGA.

This clone appeared once. The identical CDR3 is also encoded by other nucleotide sequences in the sample. This chain links TRBV19 with TRBJ1-5; 7 bases match TRBD1. The CDR3 totals 14 residues. Germline V lookup: CDR1 LNHDA, CDR2 SQIVND (reference sequence). Trimming took 3 bases from V and 6 from J; bases not matched to a gene: 5. CDR3 DNA: TGTGCCAGTAGTATTACCAGGGGGGCTCAGCCCCAGCATTTT. Translating it yields CASSITRGAQPQHF.